Below, 15 T cell receptor beta chains from the same sample are listed, as sequenced in a study of sequential checkpoint blockade in melanoma. Treatment described: randomized to nivolumab then ipilimumab (arm A) or the reverse (arm B). Profiled with immunoSEQ multiplex PCR; TCRdb holds only in-frame clones, not every one. The data contain about 38,000 clones, approximately 90% of them singletons. The sample in question was CD8+ T cells sorted from blood (inferred from file names), obtained from a patient given nivolumab and ipilimumab in sequence. Source of these receptors: a human donor with melanoma.

This clone showed up just a few times. V and J are TRBV19 and TRBJ2-1; tentative D call: TRBD1 (5 bases). This CDR3 spans 12 amino acids. Germline values: CDR1 LNHDA, CDR2 SQIVND (reference sequence). Trimming left V 4 bases short and J 8 bases short, with 9 bases between. The CDR3, as DNA: TGTGCCAGTAGTACAGGGTTTCATGAGCAGTTCTTC. Translated, it gives CASSTGFHEQFF.

This clone was found once. This chain joins TRBV19 and TRBJ2-3, with 7 bases that match TRBD2. The V gene end was trimmed by 6 bases and the J gene end by 5 bases; junction bases not matched to a gene: 14. The length of the CDR3 is 16 residues. Germline loops: CDR1 LNHDA, CDR2 SQIVND (reference sequence). In DNA form, the CDR3 reads TGTGCCAGTAGCACCCGGGTGGCGGGAGAAGAAGATACGCAGTATTTT. It translates to CASSTRVAGEEDTQYF.

The rearrangement uses TRBV27 and TRBJ2-1; 9 bases agree with TRBD2. CDR3 length: 15 amino acids. From germline, CDR1 is MNHEY and CDR2 SMNVEV (reference sequence). With V trimmed by 6 bases and J by 5 bases, 8 bases remained unmatched. The DNA for the CDR3 is TGTGCCAGCAGACTCTTAGCGGGAGCGGACAATGAGCAGTTCTTC. This codes for CASRLLAGADNEQFF.

The table lists this clone with a few counts. This chain uses TRBV10-1 with TRBJ2-1, with D unclear. The ends were cut back, 1 base at V and 3 bases at J, with 4 bases in the middle. CDR1 and CDR2 (germline): WNHNN, SYGVQD (reference sequence). The CDR3 runs 13 residues. For the CDR3, the DNA is TGCGCCAGCAGTGAGTTTTACTACAATGAGCAGTTCTTC. It encodes CASSEFYYNEQFF.

With respect to this clone: In the same sample, other DNA sequences code for this CDR3. The chain couples TRBV9 to TRBJ2-2, with D perhaps TRBD2 (5 bases). Germline V gene data show CDR1 as SGDLS and CDR2 as YYNGEE. V was cut by 4 bases and J by 4 bases, with 5 bases left in between. This CDR3 has 12 residues. The CDR3 coding sequence is TGTGCCAGCAGCACTAGCACCGGGGAGCTGTTTTTT. It is translated as CASSTSTGELFF.

This rearrangement joins TRBV27 to TRBJ2-1, with 8 bases aligning to TRBD1. J lost 14 bases, V lost 2 bases, and 8 bases had no gene match. CDR1 and CDR2 from the germline V gene are MNHEY and SMNVEV (reference sequence). The CDR3 is 13 residues long. CDR3 nucleotide sequence: TGTGCCAGCAGTTTAAGTTCCCCGACAGGGGAGTTCTTC. Translated: CASSLSSPTGEFF.

In this sample, this clone turned up a few times. The V call is TRBV21-1, the J call TRBJ2-2; the table's D call, TRBD2, was not checked against the DNA. TRBV21-1 counts as a pseudogene. The CDR3 spans 15 residues. In DNA form, the CDR3 reads TGTGCCAGCAGCGGTGGCGGGAGCTGCACCGGGGAGCTGTTTTTT. Translating it yields CASSGGGSCTGELFF.

This chain links TRBV6-1 with TRBJ2-1; 8 nucleotides agree with TRBD1. The CDR3 consists of 13 residues. With V trimmed by 6 bases and J by 4 bases, 2 bases remained unmatched. Germline CDR1 reads MNHNS; CDR2 reads SASEGT. The CDR3 loop is CASSRDRYNEQFF. The DNA for the CDR3 is TGTGCCAGCAGCCGGGACAGGTACAATGAGCAGTTCTTC.

The chain couples TRBV6-6 to TRBJ2-7, with D possibly being TRBD2 (7 bases). Trimming shortened V by 6 bases and J by 3 bases, and 12 bases separated the two germline ends. The CDR3 is 13 amino acids. Germline assignment: CDR1 MNHNY and CDR2 SVGAGI (reference sequence). CDR3 bases: TGTGCCAGCAGACAGGGAGGGGACTACGAGCAGTACTTC. It encodes CASRQGGDYEQYF.

The table lists this clone with a count of one. The chain couples TRBV11-3 to TRBJ2-6; a possible D gene is TRBD1 (5 bases). The V gene lost 6 bases and the J gene lost 0 bases, with 12 bases spanning the gap. This CDR3 comprises 16 residues. The germline V gene encodes CDR1 SGHNT and CDR2 YENEEA. CDR3 loop: CASRGPGISGANVLTF. The CDR3 DNA follows: TGTGCCAGCAGGGGGCCAGGGATCTCTGGGGCCAACGTCCTGACTTTC.

The chain has TRBV27 and TRBJ1-2; TRBD1 might be the D (6 bases). CDR1 is MNHEY and CDR2 is SMNVEV in the germline V gene (reference sequence). V lost 7 bases, J lost 5 bases, and 23 bases lay in between. The CDR3 has 16 amino acids. CDR3 region: CASTGFPGRGRYGYTF. The CDR3 DNA is TGTGCCAGCACCGGGTTCCCCGGCAGGGGTCGTTATGGCTACACCTTC.

V is TRBV9 and J is TRBJ2-1, with TRBD2 matching over 9 bases. CDR1 and CDR2 from the germline V gene are SGDLS and YYNGEE. Trimming removed 4 bases from V and 7 bases from J; junction bases left unmatched: 12. The CDR3 length is 16 residues. This chain's CDR3 is CASSPEIGGRGNEQFF. CDR3 DNA sequence: TGTGCCAGCAGCCCAGAGATCGGCGGGAGGGGGAATGAGCAGTTCTTC.

The CDR3 DNA follows: TGTGCCAGCAGCTTAGGGACTAGCGCCAATGAGCAGTTCTTC. It specifies CASSLGTSANEQFF. The V and J genes are TRBV13 and TRBJ2-1; TRBD2 aligns across 8 bases. V lost 0 bases, J lost 6 bases, and 1 base stayed unmatched. CDR3 length: 14 residues. Germline assignment: CDR1 PRHDT and CDR2 FYEKMQ (reference sequence).

The rearrangement uses TRBV5-1 and TRBJ2-7; possible D gene TRBD2, 5 bases. The CDR3 extends over 16 amino acids. Trimming took 0 bases from V and 4 from J, leaving 17 bases between them. In germline, CDR1 is SGHRS, CDR2 YFSETQ. In nucleotides, the CDR3 is TGCGCCAGCAGCTTGGGACTGCGTAGCGTTGGGTACGAGCAGTACTTC. It codes for CASSLGLRSVGYEQYF.

As DNA, the CDR3 is TGTGCCAGCAGCCAAGATAAGTCCGGGACTAGCGTCTACGAGCAGTACTTC. Amino acid sequence: CASSQDKSGTSVYEQYF. The rearrangement uses TRBV4-2 and TRBJ2-7; TRBD2 matches at 10 bases. The V gene end was trimmed by 0 bases and the J gene end by 3 bases; junction bases not matched to a gene: 8. The germline CDR1 and CDR2 sequences are LGHNA and YNFKEQ. There are 17 residues in the CDR3.